These 22 T cell receptor beta chains share one sample of origin, sequenced in a study of TIL therapy for anti-PD-1-resistant metastatic lung cancer. This was the immunoSEQ v3 assay. Data came from immunoSEQ multiplex PCR; TCRdb stores just in-frame clones and leaves some out. The table includes 95,000 or so clones, 65% detected once. Sample time point: pre-treatment sample, taken before nivolumab and TIL therapy. Pleural nodules or supraclavicular lymph nodes made up most of the excised metastases sampled. The material was tumor tissue, obtained at baseline. These receptors came from a person between 25 and 79 years old with non-small cell lung cancer.

The gene calls are TRBV3-1 (or the pseudogene TRBV3-2) and TRBJ2-3, with D possibly matching TRBD1 (5 bases). Trimming shortened V by 0 bases and J by 4 bases, and 11 bases separated the two germline ends. Germline V gene data show CDR1 as LGHDT and CDR2 as YNNKEL (reference sequence). The CDR3 runs 15 residues. CDR3 bases: TGTGCCAGCAGCCAAGATTCCAGGGTTGCAGATACGCAGTATTTT. This encodes CASSQDSRVADTQYF.

V gene TRBV25-1 combines with J gene TRBJ1-4; D gene uncertain. There are 15 residues in the CDR3. Looked up from germline, CDR1 is MGHDK and CDR2 is SYGVNS. Deletions cut 2 bases from V and 7 bases from J, with 14 bases between. The CDR3 protein is CASSERRTPGEKLFF. The CDR3 nucleotides are TGTGCCAGCAGTGAACGGAGGACTCCGGGTGAAAAACTGTTTTTT.

This chain connects TRBV24-1 to TRBJ2-3; 8 bases match TRBD2. Germline-derived CDR1 and CDR2 are KGHDR and SFDVKD. The CDR3 length is 15 residues. Trimming took 4 bases from V and 6 from J; bases not matched to a gene: 8. The CDR3 loop reads CATSDQGLASDTQYF. The CDR3 bases are TGTGCCACCAGTGACCAAGGACTAGCATCCGATACGCAGTATTTT.

This clone was observed a handful of times. The gene calls are TRBV2 and TRBJ1-2; D possibly corresponds to TRBD1 (5 bases). The CDR3 loop spans 13 amino acids. V gave up 2 bases and J gave up 5 bases, with 9 bases separating them. Looked up from germline, CDR1 is SNHLY and CDR2 is FYNNEI. In DNA, the CDR3 is TGTGCCAGCAGTGAACAGGGACTATATGGCTACACCTTC. This codes for CASSEQGLYGYTF.

This clone was picked up a small number of times. The V call is TRBV9, the J call TRBJ1-2; weak D call: TRBD1 (5 bases). The CDR3 runs 16 residues. Trimming stripped 7 bases from V and 0 bases from J, with 19 bases between. Germline V gives CDR1 SGDLS, CDR2 YYNGEE. This CDR3 reads CASVIPRGAANYGYTF. As DNA, the CDR3 is TGTGCCAGCGTTATACCGAGGGGTGCAGCTAACTATGGCTACACCTTC.

V usage is TRBV7-2 and J usage is TRBJ2-5, with no clear D. This CDR3 has 12 amino acids. Per the germline V gene, CDR1 is SGHTA and CDR2 is FQGNSA. Trimming stripped 4 bases from V and 4 bases from J, with 7 bases between. CDR3 sequence (DNA): TGTGCCAGCAGCTCGTACGTAGAGACCCAGTACTTC. It yields the protein CASSSYVETQYF.

This chain joins TRBV2 and TRBJ2-2, with 12 bases that match TRBD2. With 7 bases clipped from V and 4 bases from J, the junction kept 4 bases outside the gene matches. The CDR3 is 15 amino acids. In germline, CDR1 is SNHLY, CDR2 FYNNEI. The CDR3 nucleotides are TGTGCCAGCAAAGGACTAGCGGGAACCACCGGGGAGCTGTTTTTT. This sequence encodes CASKGLAGTTGELFF.

CDR3 protein: CASSYVENGEQYF. The CDR3 bases are TGTGCCAGCAGTTACGTGGAAAATGGGGAGCAGTACTTC. The V call is TRBV6-5, the J call TRBJ2-7; no definite D call. This CDR3 comprises 13 residues. Germline V lookup: CDR1 MNHEY, CDR2 SVGAGI. The V end was cut by 2 bases, the J end by 7 bases, with 12 bases between.

The rearrangement links TRBV5-5 to TRBJ2-2; 8 bases align to TRBD1. Germline loops: CDR1 SGHKS, CDR2 YYEKEE (reference sequence). V lost 4 bases to trimming and J lost 7 bases; unmatched junction nucleotides: 15. The CDR3 covers 17 residues. As DNA, the CDR3 is TGTGCCAGCAGCCTAATCCCCGGCAGGGGGCAGGACGGGGAGCTGTTTTTT. This sequence encodes CASSLIPGRGQDGELFF.

The J gene is TRBJ2-1, the V gene TRBV11-2; 13 nucleotides agree with TRBD2. With 4 bases clipped from V and 7 bases from J, the junction kept 13 bases outside the gene matches. CDR3 length: 18 amino acids. Germline V gives CDR1 SGHAT, CDR2 FQNNGV. CDR3 amino acids: CASSSDPTSGGQLNEQFF. The CDR3 DNA reads TGTGCCAGCAGCTCCGACCCGACTAGCGGGGGGCAACTTAATGAGCAGTTCTTC.

In this sample, this clone turned up a few times. The CDR3 loop is CASSLPFLAGFTYEQYF. The CDR3, as DNA: TGTGCCAGCAGTTTACCTTTCCTAGCGGGATTCACCTACGAGCAGTACTTC. The V and J genes are TRBV28 and TRBJ2-7; 9 bases map to TRBD2. The CDR3 sequence is 17 residues long. The junction had 10 bases not matched to a gene; V was cut back by 2 bases and J by 2 bases. The V gene's germline CDR1 is MDHEN and CDR2 SYDVKM.

V gene TRBV6-4 combines with J gene TRBJ1-5, with a tentative D call TRBD1 (6 bases). Germline V gives CDR1 MRHNA, CDR2 SNTAGT. With 6 bases removed from V and 8 bases from J, the gap between germline ends came to 14 bases. The CDR3 length is 13 residues. The CDR3, as DNA: TGTGCCAGCAGCTACCGAGGGGGTGAGCCCCAGCATTTT. Protein product: CASSYRGGEPQHF.

This chain joins TRBV6-1 and TRBJ1-6; 7 bases agree with TRBD1. This CDR3 has 14 residues. CDR1 and CDR2 (germline): MNHNS, SASEGT. After removal of 3 bases from V and 4 bases from J, the junction contained 0 bases not matched to a gene. The CDR3 region has the DNA TGTGCCAGCAGTGAGGGACAGTATAATTCACCCCTCCACTTT. The encoded protein is CASSEGQYNSPLHF.

The CDR3, as DNA: TGTGCCAGCAGTTTATTCCTGGGGGGCTACACCTTC. It is translated as CASSLFLGGYTF. The chain couples TRBV28 to TRBJ1-2, with D unclear. This CDR3 comprises 12 residues. V lost 1 base, J lost 8 bases, and 8 bases lay in between. Germline CDR1 and CDR2: MDHEN and SYDVKM.

The gene calls are TRBV5-1 and TRBJ2-3; D not certain. Trimming pared 6 bases from V and 6 bases from J, leaving 17 bases between. The CDR3 covers 14 residues. Germline V lookup: CDR1 SGHRS, CDR2 YFSETQ. In nucleotides, the CDR3 is TGCGCCAGCACTTTCCGCCCCCCATCGGATACGCAGTATTTT. This encodes CASTFRPPSDTQYF.

In its sample, this clone was seen many times. The gene calls are TRBV6-2 or TRBV6-3 and TRBJ2-1; D unresolved. Germline lookup yields CDR1 MNHEY and CDR2 SVGEGT. The CDR3 extends over 12 amino acids. V dropped 2 bases and J dropped 8 bases, with 7 bases sitting between them. CDR3 protein: CASSYVYDEQFF. Here the CDR3 DNA reads TGTGCCAGCAGTTACGTTTACGATGAGCAGTTCTTC.

The gene calls are TRBV9 and TRBJ2-7, with TRBD1 as a possible D gene (6 bases). This CDR3 is 12 amino acids long. Trimming shortened V by 1 base and J by 6 bases, and 8 bases separated the two germline ends. Germline V gene data show CDR1 as SGDLS and CDR2 as YYNGEE. The CDR3 is CASSVLGGEQYF. As DNA, the CDR3 is TGTGCCAGCAGCGTATTAGGGGGCGAGCAGTACTTC. Variable domain in full (rest from reference TRBV9 and TRBJ2-7): DSGVTQTPKHLITATGQRVTLRCSPRSGDLSVYWYQQSLDQGLQFLIQYYNGEERAKGNILERFSAQQFPDLHSELNLSSLELGDSALYFCASSVLGGEQYFGPGTRLTVT.

The chain has TRBV7-3 and TRBJ2-1; D possibly corresponds to TRBD1 (6 bases). This CDR3 has 13 amino acids. Trimming removed 5 bases from V and 8 bases from J, with 13 bases in between. The germline CDR1 and CDR2 sequences are SGHTA and FQGTGA. CDR3: CASSVIQGHEQFF. CDR3 DNA sequence: TGTGCCAGCAGCGTAATACAGGGCCATGAGCAGTTCTTC.

J is TRBJ2-7 and V is TRBV7-9; tentative D call: TRBD2 (6 bases). CDR3 size: 14 residues. V was pared by 3 bases and J by 6 bases, with 15 bases between. CDR1 is SEHNR and CDR2 is FQNEAQ in the germline V gene (reference sequence). CDR3 DNA: TGTGCCAGCAGCTTTACCGGGGGAACCCTCGAGCAGTACTTC. Its protein is CASSFTGGTLEQYF.

This chain joins TRBV28 and TRBJ2-5; 9 positions agree with TRBD1. This CDR3 spans 13 amino acids. CDR1 and CDR2 from the germline V gene are MDHEN and SYDVKM. V lost 5 bases to trimming and J lost 5 bases; unmatched junction nucleotides: 3. As DNA, the CDR3 is TGTGCCAGCAGTCCCGGGACAGGGGAGACCCAGTACTTC. Protein sequence: CASSPGTGETQYF.

The chain couples TRBV7-9 to TRBJ1-4; no firm D call. The germline V and J ends were trimmed by 1 base and 0 bases, with 6 bases remaining between them. There are 15 residues in the CDR3. CDR1 SEHNR and CDR2 FQNEAQ come from the germline V gene (reference sequence). The CDR3: CASSLVAPTNEKLFF. The CDR3 DNA sequence: TGTGCCAGCAGCTTAGTCGCGCCAACTAATGAAAAACTGTTTTTT.

The chain carries TRBV27 and TRBJ1-5; D perhaps matches TRBD1 (5 bases). The CDR3 is 14 amino acids. Germline CDR1 MNHEY, CDR2 SMNVEV (reference sequence). V was trimmed by 5 bases and J by 9 bases, leaving 17 bases between them. The chain's CDR3 is CASSISTGRRPQHF. The CDR3 region has the DNA TGTGCCAGCAGTATCAGTACAGGCCGAAGGCCCCAGCATTTT.